This TCR beta chain was found in a study of beta chain features in type 1 diabetes. Study at large: Healthy donors and patients had similar age, gender and cell yields.

Study-wide results and limits: Researchers cautioned that cDNA sequencing could over-represent cells with high TCR expression. Within each of all four CD4+ subsets, Type 1 diabetes patients had TCRB CDR3s that were moderately but significantly shorter.

Naive, central memory, regulatory and stem cell-like memory cells within the CD4+ compartment were sorted using CD45RO/CCR7/CD25/CD127/CD95/CD27. As every portion of the isolated RNA was reverse transcribed, the sequencing read expressed TCRB transcripts. Measured with immunoSEQ multiplex PCR; TCRdb has only the in-frame clones, and not every one. The sample carries under 300,000 clones, 16% recorded once. This clone occurred a few times. The antigen is not known. The CDR3 sequence is 11 residues long. V dropped 5 bases and J dropped 10 bases, with 9 bases sitting between them. Germline V gene data show CDR1 as LNHDA and CDR2 as SQIVND (reference sequence).

The specimen sequenced was naive CD4+ T cells from blood. The sequence was obtained from a man younger than 45 with type 1 diabetes. The chain is built from TRBV19 and TRBJ2-1; D is ambiguous. The CDR3 sequence is CASSWAWEQFF. The CDR3 region has the DNA TGTGCCAGTAGTTGGGCATGGGAGCAGTTCTTC.